This T cell receptor (beta chain) comes out of a study of blood T cell repertoires in COVID-19. The CDR3 has 16 residues. Germline V gene data show CDR1 as SGHTA and CDR2 as FQGTGA. The V segment lost 5 bases and the J segment 8 bases; nucleotides outside the gene matches: 11. This clone appeared once. Generated by immunoSEQ multiplex PCR, the TCRdb table keeps only in-frame clones and is missing some. This repertoire shows about 47,000 clones, about four fifths found once; its top ten account for over 20%. This TCR derives from a woman aged 80 or older with COVID-19, enrolled during active disease. The chain joins TRBV7-3 to TRBJ2-1, with TRBD2 matching 11 bases. Sequenced: peripheral blood. CDR3 region: CASSLTGTSGEDEQFF. The CDR3 nucleotides are TGTGCCAGCAGCCTGACCGGGACTAGCGGAGAGGATGAGCAGTTCTTC.